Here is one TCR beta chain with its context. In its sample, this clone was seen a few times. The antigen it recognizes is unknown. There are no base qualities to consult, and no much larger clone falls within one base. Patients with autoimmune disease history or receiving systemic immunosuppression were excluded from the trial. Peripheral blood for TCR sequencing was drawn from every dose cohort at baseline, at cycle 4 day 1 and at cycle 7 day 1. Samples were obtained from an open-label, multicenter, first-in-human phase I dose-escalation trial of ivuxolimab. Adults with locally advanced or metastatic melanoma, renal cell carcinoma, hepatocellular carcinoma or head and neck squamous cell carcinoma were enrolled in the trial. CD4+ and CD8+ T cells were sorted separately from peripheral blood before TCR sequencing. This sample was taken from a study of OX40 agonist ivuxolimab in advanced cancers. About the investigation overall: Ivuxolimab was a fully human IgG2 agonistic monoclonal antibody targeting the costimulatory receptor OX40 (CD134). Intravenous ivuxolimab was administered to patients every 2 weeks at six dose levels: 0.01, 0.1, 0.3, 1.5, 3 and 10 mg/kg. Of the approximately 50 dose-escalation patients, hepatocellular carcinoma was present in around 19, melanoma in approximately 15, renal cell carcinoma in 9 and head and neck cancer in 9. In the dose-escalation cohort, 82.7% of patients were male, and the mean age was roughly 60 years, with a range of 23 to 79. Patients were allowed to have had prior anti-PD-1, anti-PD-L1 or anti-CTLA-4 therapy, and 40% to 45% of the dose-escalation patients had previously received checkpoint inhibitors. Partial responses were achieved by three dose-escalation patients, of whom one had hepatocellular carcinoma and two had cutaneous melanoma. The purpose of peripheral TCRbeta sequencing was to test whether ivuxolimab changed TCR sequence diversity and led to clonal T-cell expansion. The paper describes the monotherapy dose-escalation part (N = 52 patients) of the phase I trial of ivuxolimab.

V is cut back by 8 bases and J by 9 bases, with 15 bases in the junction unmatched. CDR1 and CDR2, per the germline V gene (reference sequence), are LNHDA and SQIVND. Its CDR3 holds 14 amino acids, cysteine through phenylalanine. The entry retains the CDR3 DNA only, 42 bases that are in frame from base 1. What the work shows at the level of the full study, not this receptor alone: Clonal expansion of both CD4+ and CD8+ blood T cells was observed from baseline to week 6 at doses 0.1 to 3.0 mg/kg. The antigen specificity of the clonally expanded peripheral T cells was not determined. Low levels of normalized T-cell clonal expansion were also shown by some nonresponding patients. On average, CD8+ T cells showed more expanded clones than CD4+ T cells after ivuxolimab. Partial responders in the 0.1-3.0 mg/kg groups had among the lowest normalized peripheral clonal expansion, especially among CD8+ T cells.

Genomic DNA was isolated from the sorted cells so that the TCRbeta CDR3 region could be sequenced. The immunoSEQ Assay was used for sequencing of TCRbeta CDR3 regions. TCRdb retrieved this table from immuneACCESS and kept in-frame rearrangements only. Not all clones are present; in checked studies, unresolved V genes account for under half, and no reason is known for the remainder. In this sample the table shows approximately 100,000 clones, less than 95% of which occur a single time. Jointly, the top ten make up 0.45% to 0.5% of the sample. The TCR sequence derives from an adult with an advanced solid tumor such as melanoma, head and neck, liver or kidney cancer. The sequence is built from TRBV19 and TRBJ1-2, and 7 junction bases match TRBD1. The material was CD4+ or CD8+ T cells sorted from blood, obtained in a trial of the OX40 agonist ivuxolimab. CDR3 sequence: CASGFSTGEARYTF. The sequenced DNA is TGTGCCAGTGGTTTCAGTACAGGGGAGGCGCGCTACACCTTC.